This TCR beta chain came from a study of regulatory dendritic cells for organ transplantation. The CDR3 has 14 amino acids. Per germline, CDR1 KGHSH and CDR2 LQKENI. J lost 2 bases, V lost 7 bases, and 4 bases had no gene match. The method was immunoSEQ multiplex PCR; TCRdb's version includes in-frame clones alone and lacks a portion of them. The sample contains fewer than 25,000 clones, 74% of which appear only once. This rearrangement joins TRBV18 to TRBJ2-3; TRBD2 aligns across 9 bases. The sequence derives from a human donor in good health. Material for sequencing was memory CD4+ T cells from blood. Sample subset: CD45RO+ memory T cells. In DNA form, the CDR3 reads TGTGCCAGCTTCCTAGCGGGGTCCACAGATACGCAGTATTTT. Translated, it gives CASFLAGSTDTQYF.